The 3 T cell receptor beta chains listed next were all sequenced from one sample in a study of T cells in localized non-small cell lung cancer. Measured with immunoSEQ multiplex PCR; TCRdb has only the in-frame clones, and not every one. The table shows tens of thousands of clones, with around 89% occurring only once. The source was peripheral blood, collected before any cancer treatment. The receptors here all came from a woman aged 40-75 years with stage I squamous cell lung carcinoma.

The chain combines TRBV27 with TRBJ1-6, with 11 bases lining up with TRBD1. Germline loops: CDR1 MNHEY, CDR2 SMNVEV (reference sequence). J lost 7 bases, V lost 7 bases, and 18 bases had no gene match. The CDR3 length is 19 residues. CDR3 DNA: TGTGCCAGCACAAAAACGGGGACAGGGGGTCTGGGGAGGAATTCACCCCTCCACTTT. Protein: CASTKTGTGGLGRNSPLHF.

The CDR3: CASSLAGVEETQYF. The DNA of the CDR3 is TGCGCCAGCAGCTTGGCCGGGGTCGAAGAGACCCAGTACTTC. The chain recombines TRBV5-1 with TRBJ2-5; TRBD2 might be the D (5 bases). Germline-derived CDR1 and CDR2 are SGHRS and YFSETQ. This CDR3 spans 14 amino acids. V was clipped by 0 bases and J by 3 bases, with 9 bases between them.

The chain combines TRBV30 with TRBJ2-5; TRBD1 aligns across 7 bases. The CDR3 has 14 residues. With V trimmed by 0 bases and J by 6 bases, 7 bases remained unmatched. Germline V lookup: CDR1 GTSNPN, CDR2 SVGIG (reference sequence). The CDR3 bases are TGTGCCTGGAGTGTTAAACAGGGGATGCAGACCCAGTACTTC. Translating it yields CAWSVKQGMQTQYF.